This paragraph covers one TCR beta chain sequence. The data were obtained in a study of blood T cell repertoires in COVID-19. Study details: The United States, Italy and Spain were the sources of the acute and convalescent COVID-19 samples. Sources were T cells, B-cell-depleted T cells, or PBMCs; the material itself was cDNA or gDNA.

Original processing methods: How many nucleated cells were present was estimated from reference gene primer amplification. Using immunoSEQ multiplex PCR, the repertoire was profiled, and TCRdb retains in-frame clones only, with some absent. V, J and clone size are those of that table, while D and trimming were read from the DNA. The profile shows 100,000 or so clones, around 90% of them singletons. From germline, CDR1 is MNHEY and CDR2 SVGEGT. Between the trimmed V and J ends, which lost 4 bases and 11 bases, there was a span of 14 bases. The CDR3 extends over 12 amino acids. This TCR was recovered from a woman aged 55-69 years with acute or convalescent COVID-19. The gene calls are TRBV6-2 or TRBV6-3 and TRBJ1-1; D is uncertain. Source material: peripheral blood. CDR3 in amino acids: CASSLSGEIAFF. DNA for the CDR3: TGTGCCAGCAGTTTGTCCGGGGAAATTGCTTTCTTT.